Listed below are T cell receptor beta chains from one sample, sequenced in a study of OX40 agonist ivuxolimab in advanced cancers. Sequencing was performed with immunoSEQ multiplex PCR; in TCRdb, only in-frame clones are kept and a portion is missing. The table includes approximately 90,000 clones, 75% to 95% detected once. The material was CD4+ or CD8+ T cells sorted from blood, obtained in a trial of the OX40 agonist ivuxolimab. All receptors derive from an adult with an advanced solid tumor such as melanoma, head and neck, liver or kidney cancer. Both conserved end residues are part of each CDR3. The order of the fields is V gene, CDR3 length, CDR3 protein.

V gene: TRBV27
CDR3 length: 12
CDR3 protein: CASMGLRDEQYF

V gene: TRBV6-1
CDR3 length: 15
CDR3 protein: CASSDQVASTGELFF

V gene: TRBV7-9
CDR3 length: 16
CDR3 protein: CASSLGTGYANYGYTF

V gene: TRBV30
CDR3 length: 15
CDR3 protein: CAWSQGTVSTDTQYF

V gene: TRBV7-6
CDR3 length: 15
CDR3 protein: CASSFGQGGTYEQYF

V gene: TRBV6-6
CDR3 length: 15
CDR3 protein: CASSYSGQGSTEAFF

V gene: TRBV6-5
CDR3 length: 14
CDR3 protein: CASMVAPYREKLFF

V gene: TRBV6-4
CDR3 length: 12
CDR3 protein: CASRSSYYEQYF

V gene: TRBV27
CDR3 length: 13
CDR3 protein: CASGLVNNYEQYF

V gene: TRBV19
CDR3 length: 15
CDR3 protein: CASSKAAEETDTQYF

V gene: TRBV2
CDR3 length: 10
CDR3 protein: CASNEETQYF

V gene: TRBV11-2
CDR3 length: 15
CDR3 protein: CASSLRRQGIYEQYF

V gene: TRBV6-5
CDR3 length: 16
CDR3 protein: CASSYPGQGRRTEAFF

V gene: TRBV10-3
CDR3 length: 17
CDR3 protein: CAISESRTSGTTGELFF

V gene: TRBV27
CDR3 length: 14
CDR3 protein: CASRQPEITDTQYF

V gene: TRBV27
CDR3 length: 18
CDR3 protein: CASSQKGPTSVTYNEQFF

V gene: TRBV7-9
CDR3 length: 18
CDR3 protein: CASSPRVTSGRLYNEQFF

V gene: TRBV28
CDR3 length: 14
CDR3 protein: CASRGQGRGHGYTF

V gene: TRBV5-4
CDR3 length: 16
CDR3 protein: CASSLGTGPQNTEAFF

V gene: TRBV4-1
CDR3 length: 15
CDR3 protein: CASSQGGLSSYEQYF

V gene: TRBV6-4
CDR3 length: 15
CDR3 protein: CASSVAWGGNTEAFF

V gene: TRBV6-1
CDR3 length: 13
CDR3 protein: CASRATFTGELFF

V gene: TRBV6-1
CDR3 length: 15
CDR3 protein: CASSEAGTGVETQYF

V gene: TRBV2
CDR3 length: 17
CDR3 protein: CASTRDRTYLNTGELFF

V gene: TRBV5-4
CDR3 length: 15
CDR3 protein: CASSLRRQGTNEQYF

V gene: TRBV10-3
CDR3 length: 15
CDR3 protein: CAISDSVGGEDTQYF

V gene: TRBV6-6
CDR3 length: 15
CDR3 protein: CASSSDIDSNQPQHF

V gene: TRBV2
CDR3 length: 14
CDR3 protein: CASSERTGKGELFF

V gene: TRBV7-9
CDR3 length: 14
CDR3 protein: CASSLVAGDTEAFF

V gene: TRBV7-9
CDR3 length: 15
CDR3 protein: CASSWTQKSTGELFF

V gene: TRBV14
CDR3 length: 13
CDR3 protein: CASSRTGVYEQYF